This TCR beta chain was obtained from a study of cytomegalovirus exposure and HLA in healthy donors. The V segment lost 6 bases and the J segment 5 bases; nucleotides outside the gene matches: 5. This CDR3 region has 13 residues. Germline CDR1 is SNHLY and CDR2 is FYNNEI. Findings and caveats of the study: The likely explanation for a cluster of highly shared sequence variants was sequencing artifact. In a later analysis, productive TCRs from donors in an Asian-associated ancestry cluster reportedly carried fewer N-insertions than the cohort mean.

Primers for the PCR totalled 60 Vbeta and 13 Jbeta. Produced via immunoSEQ multiplex PCR; TCRdb's table is partial and in-frame only. The repertoire holds roughly 56,000 clones, with 87% as singletons. Regarding this clone: Its antigen remains unidentified.

The J gene is TRBJ2-3, the V gene TRBV2; 7 bases align to TRBD2. The specimen was PBMCs. This receptor was obtained from a man younger than 35 in good health and CMV-seronegative. This chain's CDR3 is CASRSTSVDTQYF. The CDR3 nucleotides read TGTGCCAGCAGATCAACTAGCGTAGATACGCAGTATTTT. Complete variable domain (other parts from reference TRBV2 and TRBJ2-3): EPEVTQTPSHQVTQMGQEVILRCVPISNHLYFYWYRQILGQKVEFLVSFYNNEISEKSEIFDDQFSVERPDGSNFTLKIRSTKLEDSAMYFCASRSTSVDTQYFGPGTRLTVL.